The TCR beta chain described here comes from a study of vaccination and CD4 T cells after COVID-19 (dated by TCRdb to between 2021 and 2022). For the wider study: SARS-CoV-2 positivity had been established in the convalescent patients by nasal swab PCR, and mild disease was recorded in roughly ten of these patients and severe disease in one. In around ten COVID-19 convalescent patients and a handful of infection-naive healthy vaccine recipients, the spike-specific CD4+ TCR repertoire before mRNA vaccination was compared with the repertoire after mRNA vaccination. Participants received two doses of either the Pfizer-BioNTech BNT162b2 vaccine (n=8) or the Moderna mRNA-1273 vaccine (n=2). For stimulating the cultures, overlapping spike peptide pools were used, derived from SARS-CoV-2 as well as from the common cold coronaviruses HCoV-NL63, HCoV-OC43 and HCoV-229E. In the convalescent cohort there were six males and four females, among whom were two Hispanic individuals, seven Caucasians, two Asians and one multiracial person. Post-COVID blood samples from convalescent patients were collected a median of about 110 days after diagnosis, with a range of roughly 30 to 170 days. The time from the second vaccine dose to post-vaccine blood sampling had a median of 72 days and ranged from about 14 to 250 days. In control cultures, a CEFX viral epitope pool was used as positive control, an HIV-1 Nef peptide pool was used as negative control, or no peptide was added.

Read against the paper, the sample's treatment or condition label means: approximately nine-day PBMC culture with coronavirus spike peptide pools or control peptides (ViraFEST assay). The ViraFEST assay, used in the study, expanded antigen-specific T cells with peptide pools and then identified the expanded clonotypes through TCR sequencing. The convalescent patients' positive SARS-CoV-2 PCR tests were from March to December 2020, which was before the Alpha, Beta and Delta variants emerged in the United States. Each well held millions of PBMCs cultured in IMDM containing about 5% human AB serum and around 9.2 IU/ml IL-2, with 8.5 to 10 ug/ml peptide pools added. On days 3 and 7, half of the culture medium was replaced with fresh IL-2-containing medium. CD4+ T cells were isolated after about nine days of culture through negative selection using the EasySep CD4+ T cell isolation kit. PBMCs were separated from whole blood using Ficoll-Paque Plus gradient centrifugation and then either used fresh or cryopreserved at -140C. In general, triplicate wells were set up for every culture condition.

Libraries came from PCR. TCR sequencing of DNA from cultured CD4+ T cells used the Oncomine TCR Beta short-read assay at the Johns Hopkins FTIC core. Genomic DNA was extracted from the cultured CD4+ T cells with the QIAamp micro DNA kit. Oncomine TCR Beta libraries from cultured CD4+ T cells were pooled with unique dual indexes and sequenced on an Illumina iSeq 100. The original pipeline was this. Non-productive sequences were filtered out, and CDR3s that did not start with C, did not end with F or W, or were shorter than 7 amino acids were discarded. The MANAFEST web application was used to identify antigen-specific clonotypes by comparing peptide-stimulated wells against reference wells and other culture wells. For a clone to be called positive, the clone needed an FDR below 0.05, an odds ratio above 5, and a productive frequency above 0.1% in at least two of three replicate wells. Clonotypes that were significantly expanded in both SARS-CoV-2 spike wells and at least one common cold coronavirus spike condition were defined as cross-reactive. Similarity between CDR3 sequences was evaluated in R version 3.6.1 using Levenshtein distances (stringdist) and unrooted phylogenetic trees (ape). TCRdb itself trimmed the public reads at Q25 with fastp, ran MiXCR and retained productive beta chains. Merged by CDR3 protein, the rows form single entries marked with the most common genes and DNA. TCRdb assigned the V and J calls; the authors' analysis was not used. Within this sample are some 15,000 distinct CDR3 sequences, with roughly 20% of them counted one time only. The top ten clonotypes cover about 15% of the sample.

On the study overall, not on this receptor specifically: The study included relatively few convalescent patients and did not analyze early timepoints after natural infection. In convalescent patients, a median approximately 90% of post-vaccine SARS-CoV-2-reactive clones were detected only after vaccination, suggesting vaccine-specific priming. The median number of SARS-CoV-2-reactive clonotypes rose from 21 after infection to 38 after vaccination, but the change was not significant. Nearly all vaccine-specific clones in convalescent patients (304 of 307) were mono-reactive for SARS-CoV-2 spike rather than cross-reactive with common cold coronaviruses.

This clonotype is regarded as medium-sized (0.01 to 0.1%). Which antigen it targets is not known. No base qualities exist here, and no much larger clone lies one base off it. CDR1 and CDR2 are read off the germline V gene (reference sequence) as DFQATT and SNEGSKA. V and J are truncated by 3 bases and 0 bases respectively, leaving an intervening sequence of 21 bases. The CDR3 has 18 amino acids, counting the end cysteine and phenylalanine. Only the CDR3 region is kept as DNA, spanning 54 bases read in frame from base 1. Sequenced: cultured CD4+ T cells from blood. The rearrangement joined TRBV20-1 to TRBJ1-5; tentative D gene TRBD1, with 5 bases matching. The receptor was derived from a human donor with COVID-19. The nucleotide sequence is TGCAGTGCTAGGGGTGGTAGGGGACGCACACATAGCAATCAGCCCCAGCATTTT. This translates into CSARGGRGRTHSNQPQHF.